This T cell receptor (beta chain) is drawn from a study of T cells in tumors after PD-1 blockade. Study background: Some patients also took daily vismodegib 150 mg during anti-PD-1 treatment.

Some clones are missing from TCRdb's copy, which holds only in-frame ones; the method was immunoSEQ multiplex PCR. The sample holds approximately 47,000 clones, around four fifths seen once. The germline CDR1 and CDR2 sequences are MNHNS and SASEGT. V gave up 3 bases and J gave up 4 bases; unmatched junction bases: 9. The CDR3 is 15 residues long. The V gene is TRBV6-1, the J gene TRBJ2-7; 7 nucleotides line up with TRBD2. The TCR comes from a human donor with advanced basal cell or squamous cell carcinoma (not recorded which). The sequenced sample was PBMCs, obtained before anti-PD-1 therapy. CDR3 sequence: CASSERETESYEQYF. DNA of the CDR3: TGTGCCAGCAGTGAGCGGGAGACAGAAAGTTACGAGCAGTACTTC.